This T cell receptor (beta chain) was captured in a study of high-grade serous ovarian cancer treatment subgroups. Study in general: Samples averaged around 14,000 reads and around 7,000 unique TCR beta rearrangements. Study results and caveats: Different patients shared almost no repertoire; same-patient tumors shared about 0.11 to 0.79. The analyses considered CDR3 and ignored CDR1 and CDR2. Higher neoantigen levels went with greater TCR clonal relatedness.

Tumor samples were taken before definitive surgery or chemotherapy. With regard to this clone: No antigen is known for it.

Germline V lookup: CDR1 SGHNT, CDR2 YYREEE (reference sequence). This CDR3 contains 16 residues. V lost 3 bases and J 4 bases, leaving 16 bases between the germline ends. Profiling relied on immunoSEQ multiplex PCR, and the TCRdb table lists in-frame clones only, not all of them. The data show nearly 15,000 clones, 86% seen once. This TCR derives from a human donor with high-grade serous ovarian cancer. Sequenced input: tumor tissue. The rearrangement joins TRBV5-4 to TRBJ2-2; weak D call: TRBD1 (6 bases). CDR3 DNA sequence: TGTGCCAGCAGCTGGGTGGTCTCAGGGGCCACCGGGGAGCTGTTTTTT. Translated, it gives CASSWVVSGATGELFF.